This T cell receptor (beta chain) was retrieved from a study of blood T cells in healthy people across ages. Study-wide results and caveats: Among long-lived donors, naive CD4+ cells were more numerous and diversity higher than in aged donors.

A note on this clonotype: As yet, its antigen is unknown.

CDR3 size: 15 residues. V shed 4 bases and J 0 bases; nucleotides not matched to a gene: 6. Germline V gene data show CDR1 as SGHDT and CDR2 as YYEEEE. Next came a second PCR, run for roughly 7 to 12 cycles, which used a sample-barcoded 5' primer along with a J-beta primer mix. TCRdb re-analysed the 5' RACE reads in MiXCR, keeping a single row per CDR3 protein. The sample has roughly 700,000 distinct CDR3 sequences, around 48% seen once; the top ten hold around a third. Each donor gave ten milliliters of peripheral blood. The source material was blood. The chain joins TRBV5-6 to TRBJ2-7; 8 bases match TRBD1. The TCR was taken from a woman aged 55-70 years in good health. The CDR3 nucleotides read TGTGCCAGCAGCGGCAGGACAGGGATCTCCTACGAGCAGTACTTC. It is translated as CASSGRTGISYEQYF.